Sequencing of this T cell receptor beta chain was carried out in a study of CD8+CD57+ T cells in acquired aplastic anemia. Germline-derived CDR1 and CDR2 are SEHNR and FQNEAQ (reference sequence). V was shortened by 5 bases and J by 5 bases, with 19 bases between the two germline ends. The CDR3 has 15 residues. This clonotype was found many times. TCR beta VDJ and CDR3 profiles were obtained from a genomic DNA template. From the reads, TCRdb called clonotypes with MiXCR, one entry per CDR3 protein. The sample lists 350,000 to 450,000 distinct CDR3 sequences; just under 70% were seen once. V and J are TRBV7-9 and TRBJ2-7, with a tentative D call TRBD2 (7 bases). This TCR was recovered from a human donor in good health, serving as a control. Specimen: sorted CD4+, CD8+, or CD8+CD57+ T cells (not recorded which) from PBMCs. CDR3 sequence (DNA): TGTGCCAGCAGCCTGATCTGGGGGGGGCTCGACGAGCAGTACTTC. Amino acids: CASSLIWGGLDEQYF. Filled out from reference TRBV7-9 and TRBJ2-7, the complete variable domain reads DTGVSQNPRHKITKRGQNVTFRCDPISEHNRLYWYRQTLGQGPEFLTYFQNEAQLEKSRLLSDRFSAERPKGSFSTLEIQRTEQGDSAMYLCASSLIWGGLDEQYFGPGTRLTVT.